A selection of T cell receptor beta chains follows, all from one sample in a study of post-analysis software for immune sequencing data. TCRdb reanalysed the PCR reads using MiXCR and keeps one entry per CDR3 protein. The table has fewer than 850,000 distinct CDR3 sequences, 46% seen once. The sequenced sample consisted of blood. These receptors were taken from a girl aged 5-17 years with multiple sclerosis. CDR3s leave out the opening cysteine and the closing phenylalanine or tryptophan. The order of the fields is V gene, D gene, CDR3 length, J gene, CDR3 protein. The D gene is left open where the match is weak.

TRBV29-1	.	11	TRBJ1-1	SVNRAVNTEAF
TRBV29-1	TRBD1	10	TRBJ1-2	SVGDRGYGYT
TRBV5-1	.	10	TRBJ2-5	ASAMGQETQY
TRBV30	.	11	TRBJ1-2	AWSAGLNYGYT
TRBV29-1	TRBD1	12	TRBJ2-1	SVGWDSPYNEQF
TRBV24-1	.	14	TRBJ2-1	ATSDPGFQRNNEQF
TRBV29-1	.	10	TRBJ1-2	SVESFNYGYT
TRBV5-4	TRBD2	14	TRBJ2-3	ASSLRTSGDTDTQY
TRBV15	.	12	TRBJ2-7	ATSPKVGSYEQY
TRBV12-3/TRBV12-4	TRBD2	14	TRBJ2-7	ASSLVLAGASYEQY
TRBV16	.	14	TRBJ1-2	ASSPPRGGPNYGYT
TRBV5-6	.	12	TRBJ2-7	ASSTQDTSYEQY
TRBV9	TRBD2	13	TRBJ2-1	ASSVVAGVYNEQF
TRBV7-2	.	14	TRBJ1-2	ASSSTTGDTFYGYT
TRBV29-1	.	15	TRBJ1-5	SVQDSGVGGGNQPQH
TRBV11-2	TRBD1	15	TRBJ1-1	ASSLGPFAGGNTEAF
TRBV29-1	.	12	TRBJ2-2	SALCRDNTGELF
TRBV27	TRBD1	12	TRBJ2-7	ASSQDRGVDEQY
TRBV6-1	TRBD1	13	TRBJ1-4	ASSEGTGGYEKLF
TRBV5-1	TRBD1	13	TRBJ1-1	ASSKGWTGNTEAF
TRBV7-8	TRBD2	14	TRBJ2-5	ASSLAPGGGGETQY
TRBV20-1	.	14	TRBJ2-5	SARTAKVTFGETQY
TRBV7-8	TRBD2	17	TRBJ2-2	ASSRPGLAGGPDPGELF
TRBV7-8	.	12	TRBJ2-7	ASSFGDRTYEQY
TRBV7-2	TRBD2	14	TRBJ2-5	ASSLIASGSGETQY
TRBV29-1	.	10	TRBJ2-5	SVAHVQETQY